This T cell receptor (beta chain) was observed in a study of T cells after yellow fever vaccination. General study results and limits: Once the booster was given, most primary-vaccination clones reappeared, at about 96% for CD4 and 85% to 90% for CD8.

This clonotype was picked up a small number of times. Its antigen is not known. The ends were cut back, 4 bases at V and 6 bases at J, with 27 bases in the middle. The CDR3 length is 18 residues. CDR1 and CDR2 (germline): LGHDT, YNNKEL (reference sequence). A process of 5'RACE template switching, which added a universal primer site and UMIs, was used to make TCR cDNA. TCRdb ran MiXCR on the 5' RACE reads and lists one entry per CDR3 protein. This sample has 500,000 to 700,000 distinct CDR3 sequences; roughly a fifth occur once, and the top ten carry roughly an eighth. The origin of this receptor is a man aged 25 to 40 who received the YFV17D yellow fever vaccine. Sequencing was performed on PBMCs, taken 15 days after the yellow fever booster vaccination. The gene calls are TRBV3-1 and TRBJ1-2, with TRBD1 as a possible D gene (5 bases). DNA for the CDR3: TGTGCCAGCAGCCCTACGTTGCGTGCATCCGAGACAGCCGATGGCTACACCTTC. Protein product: CASSPTLRASETADGYTF.